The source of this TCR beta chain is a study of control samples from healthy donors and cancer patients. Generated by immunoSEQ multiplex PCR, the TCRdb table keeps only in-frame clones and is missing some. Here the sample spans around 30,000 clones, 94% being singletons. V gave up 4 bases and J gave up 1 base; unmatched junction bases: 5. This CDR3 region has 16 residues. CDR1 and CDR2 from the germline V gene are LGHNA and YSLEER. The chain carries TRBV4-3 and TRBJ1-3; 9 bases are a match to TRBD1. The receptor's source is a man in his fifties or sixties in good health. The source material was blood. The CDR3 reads CASSRDRAQSGNTIYF. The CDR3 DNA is TGCGCCAGCAGCCGGGACAGGGCACAATCTGGAAACACCATATATTTT.